Listed here are 2 T cell receptor beta chains from one sample, sequenced in a study of CD8+ T cells in alopecia areata. It was cDNA, reverse transcribed from extracted RNA, that served as the sequencing template. TCRdb's table, derived via immunoSEQ multiplex PCR, lists solely in-frame clones and lacks some. The sample records about 160,000 clones, roughly two thirds being singletons. Treatment denoted: oral pan-JAK inhibitor, 5-10 mg twice daily. The sequences come from CD4+ T cells sorted from blood, collected at week 4, from a patient treated with tofacitinib. Source of these receptors: a human donor with alopecia areata.

This clone has more than one count but fewer than ten. This rearrangement joins TRBV30 to TRBJ2-2; 7 bases fit TRBD1. The CDR3 covers 13 residues. Trimming at V came to 8 bases and at J to 1 base, leaving 4 bases not matched to a gene. The germline V gene encodes CDR1 GTSNPN and CDR2 SVGIG (reference sequence). The CDR3 reads CAGDRVNTGELFF. CDR3 nucleotide sequence: TGTGCCGGCGACAGGGTGAACACCGGGGAGCTGTTTTTT.

The V gene is TRBV9, the J gene TRBJ1-1; possibly TRBD1 for D (5 bases). Germline values: CDR1 SGDLS, CDR2 YYNGEE. The CDR3 consists of 14 residues. The V gene lost 6 bases and the J gene lost 1 base, with 13 bases spanning the gap. CDR3 amino acids: CASTKSGSNTEAFF. The CDR3 coding sequence is TGTGCCAGCACCAAATCAGGGTCGAACACTGAAGCTTTCTTT.